This T cell receptor (beta chain) was obtained from a study of blood T cell repertoires in COVID-19. V was pared by 4 bases and J by 4 bases, with 6 bases of the junction left unmatched. The CDR3 runs 15 residues. CDR1 and CDR2 from the germline V gene are SGHRS and YFSETQ. The protocol was immunoSEQ multiplex PCR, while the TCRdb copy is restricted to in-frame clones and leaves out a portion. This table holds tens of thousands of clones, about 85% found once. Sequenced material: peripheral blood. V is TRBV5-1 and J is TRBJ2-7, with TRBD1 matching 12 bases. The sequence derives from an elderly woman with active or convalescent COVID-19. CDR3 DNA sequence: TGCGCCAGCAGCCGACTGGGACAGGGGGCATACGAGCAGTACTTC. It specifies CASSRLGQGAYEQYF.